This entry lists 27 T cell receptor beta chains sequenced from one sample in a study of early T cells in non-severe SARS-CoV-2 infection. A single record per CDR3 protein comes from TCRdb applying MiXCR to the 5' RACE reads. This repertoire shows around 50,000 distinct CDR3 sequences, about 7.8% found once; its top ten account for under 6.5%. Sequencing used whole blood. The receptors stem from an adult who was a healthcare worker with PCR-confirmed SARS-CoV-2 infection or an uninfected control (not recorded which).

This clonotype has more than one count but fewer than ten. The V gene is TRBV7-3, the J gene TRBJ2-3; D not certain. V shed 3 bases and J shed 1 base, with 5 bases lying between them. CDR3 size: 13 residues. Germline values: CDR1 SGHTA, CDR2 FQGTGA. CDR3 DNA sequence: TGTGCCAGCAGCTTGCAGGGCACAGATACGCAGTATTTT. It specifies CASSLQGTDTQYF.

The chain links TRBV7-9 to TRBJ2-7, with TRBD1 matching over 7 bases. The CDR3 is made up of 15 amino acids. Germline-derived CDR1 and CDR2 are SEHNR and FQNEAQ (reference sequence). J was trimmed by 3 bases and V by 4 bases; bases with no gene match: 9. DNA of the CDR3: TGTGCCAGCAGCTCGCCCCAGACAGGGAGCTACGAGCAGTACTTC. Encoded protein: CASSSPQTGSYEQYF. Variable domain in full (rest from reference TRBV7-9 and TRBJ2-7): DTGVSQNPRHKITKRGQNVTFRCDPISEHNRLYWYRQTLGQGPEFLTYFQNEAQLEKSRLLSDRFSAERPKGSFSTLEIQRTEQGDSAMYLCASSSPQTGSYEQYFGPGTRLTVT.

The rearrangement joins TRBV28 to TRBJ1-1; no clear D gene. CDR1 and CDR2 from the germline V gene are MDHEN and SYDVKM. Deletions cut 8 bases from V and 9 bases from J, with 19 bases between. The CDR3 runs to 13 residues. The CDR3 sequence is CASRNGIQGKAFF. CDR3 bases: TGTGCCAGCCGAAACGGGATCCAAGGAAAAGCTTTCTTT.

At least ten counts were recorded for this clonotype. This rearrangement joins TRBV29-1 to TRBJ2-5, with 7 bases fitting TRBD1. CDR3 length equals 15 residues. Germline CDR1 reads SQVTM; CDR2 reads ANQGSEA. Germline trimming cut 6 bases from V and 8 bases from J; bases unmatched to any gene: 18. DNA for the CDR3: TGCAGCGTCTCGAGTGAGGGGGCCGTAGGGTTAACCCAGTACTTC. Amino acids: CSVSSEGAVGLTQYF.

The CDR3 DNA reads as TGTGCCAGCAGCTTGAGACAGGGTGGTGAGCAGTTCTTC. This gives the protein CASSLRQGGEQFF. The chain uses TRBV7-8 and TRBJ2-1, with TRBD1 matching over 7 bases. V lost 3 bases, J lost 9 bases, and 5 bases stayed unmatched. Germline V gives CDR1 SGHVS, CDR2 FQNEAQ. The CDR3 has 13 amino acids.

The chain employs TRBV5-1 and TRBJ1-2, with TRBD1 matching over 12 bases. This CDR3 spans 15 amino acids. Germline values: CDR1 SGHRS, CDR2 YFSETQ. The V segment lost 3 bases and the J segment 8 bases; nucleotides outside the gene matches: 8. CDR3 loop: CASSWEGQGASGYTF. Written as DNA, the CDR3 is TGCGCCAGCAGCTGGGAGGGACAGGGGGCCTCCGGCTACACCTTC.

This clonotype was observed a few times. This chain uses TRBV3-1 with TRBJ2-3, with 12 bases fitting TRBD2. Trimming at V came to 0 bases and at J to 3 bases, leaving 1 base not matched to a gene. Germline V gene sequence: CDR1 LGHDT, CDR2 YNNKEL (reference sequence). The CDR3 sequence is 16 residues long. In nucleotides, the CDR3 is TGTGCCAGCAGCCAAGAACTAGCGGGGGGAACAGATACGCAGTATTTT. This codes for CASSQELAGGTDTQYF.

This clonotype was counted only a few times. The genes are TRBV2 and TRBJ2-4; possibly TRBD1 for D (6 bases). The length of the CDR3 is 15 residues. The germline gives CDR1 SNHLY, CDR2 FYNNEI. V gave up 6 bases and J gave up 3 bases, with 15 bases separating them. The CDR3 DNA reads TGTGCCAGCAGGGGATTATCCAGGGGCAAAAACATTCAGTACTTC. This codes for CASRGLSRGKNIQYF.

This clonotype was seen ten or more times. V usage is TRBV11-2 and J usage is TRBJ2-2; 7 bases are shared with TRBD1. The CDR3 is 15 amino acids. V shed 3 bases and J 0 bases; nucleotides not matched to a gene: 1. Germline loops: CDR1 SGHAT, CDR2 FQNNGV. CDR3 sequence reads: CASSFQGANTGELFF. For the CDR3, the DNA is TGTGCCAGCAGCTTCCAGGGGGCGAACACCGGGGAGCTGTTTTTT.

Ten or more counts support this clonotype. This chain uses TRBV7-9 with TRBJ2-1; 9 nucleotides match TRBD2. CDR3 length equals 13 residues. Germline CDR1 SEHNR, CDR2 FQNEAQ (reference sequence). With V trimmed by 1 base and J by 14 bases, 6 bases remained unmatched. CDR3 bases: TGTGCCAGCAGCTTAGATACTAGCGGGCGGAAGTTCTTC. It specifies CASSLDTSGRKFF.

This rearrangement joins TRBV28 to TRBJ1-1, with 9 bases aligning to TRBD1. Trimming removed 4 bases from V and 2 bases from J; junction bases left unmatched: 8. Germline V gives CDR1 MDHEN, CDR2 SYDVKM. This CDR3 has 16 residues. CDR3: CASSSPGQGHNTEAFF. CDR3 nucleotide sequence: TGTGCCAGCAGTTCGCCGGGACAGGGTCATAACACTGAAGCTTTCTTT.

This clonotype was found a few times. This chain uses TRBV27 with TRBJ2-1; 12 bases are a match to TRBD1. CDR3 length: 14 residues. Germline V CDR1 and CDR2: MNHEY, SMNVEV (reference sequence). Trimming removed 6 bases from V and 9 bases from J; junction bases left unmatched: 6. CDR3 DNA sequence: TGTGCCAGCAGGGGACAGGGGGCGGAGGGTGAGCAGTTCTTC. As protein: CASRGQGAEGEQFF.

This clonotype came up many times. This rearrangement joins TRBV21-1 to TRBJ1-5. TRBV21-1 is a pseudogene segment. The CDR3 loop spans 11 amino acids. The CDR3 nucleotides are TGTGCCAGCAGCAAGACGCCGCCCCAGCATTTT. Encoded protein: CASSKTPPQHF.

The chain employs TRBV20-1 and TRBJ2-7; 7 nucleotides match TRBD2. The CDR3 is 14 amino acids. In germline, CDR1 is DFQATT, CDR2 SNEGSKA (reference sequence). V dropped 0 bases and J dropped 7; count of bases not matched to a gene: 9. Here the CDR3 DNA reads TGCAGTGCTAGAGAAGGGACTACCCGTCTGGAGCAGTACTTC. Residues: CSAREGTTRLEQYF.

This clonotype came up a few times. The chain couples TRBV7-9 to TRBJ2-7; D unclear. Per germline, CDR1 SEHNR and CDR2 FQNEAQ (reference sequence). The CDR3 loop spans 13 amino acids. V was cut by 8 bases and J by 1 base, with 12 bases left in between. The chain's CDR3 is CASASSDSYEQYF. The CDR3 nucleotides are TGTGCCAGCGCCTCCTCGGATTCCTACGAGCAGTACTTC. The whole variable domain, filled in from reference TRBV7-9 and TRBJ2-7, reads DTGVSQNPRHKITKRGQNVTFRCDPISEHNRLYWYRQTLGQGPEFLTYFQNEAQLEKSRLLSDRFSAERPKGSFSTLEIQRTEQGDSAMYLCASASSDSYEQYFGPGTRLTVT.

This clonotype has a count of ten or more. The chain's CDR3 is CSAPGTVSYEQYF. The CDR3 coding sequence is TGCAGTGCACCCGGGACAGTTTCCTACGAGCAGTACTTC. The chain has TRBV20-1 and TRBJ2-7; 7 bases map to TRBD1. Per the germline V gene, CDR1 is DFQATT and CDR2 is SNEGSKA (reference sequence). The CDR3 is 13 residues long. Trimming at V came to 6 bases and at J to 1 base, leaving 6 bases not matched to a gene.

This clonotype was observed many times. The chain combines TRBV5-1 with TRBJ1-2, with D possibly being TRBD1 (6 bases). Per germline, CDR1 SGHRS and CDR2 YFSETQ. CDR3 length: 15 amino acids. Trimming left V 5 bases short and J 0 bases short, with 14 bases between. The CDR3 nucleotides read TGCGCCAGCAGAGACGTACAGGGCGCTAACTATGGCTACACCTTC. Residues: CASRDVQGANYGYTF.

This clonotype was recorded at least ten times. This sequence joins TRBV6-2 or TRBV6-3 and TRBJ2-1, with unresolved D. The V gene lost 2 bases and the J gene lost 6 bases, with 8 bases spanning the gap. The CDR3 is made up of 13 amino acids. CDR1 and CDR2 (germline): MNHEY, SVGEGT. The CDR3 is CASSYVAFNEQFF. The CDR3 DNA reads TGTGCCAGCAGTTACGTAGCCTTCAATGAGCAGTTCTTC.

This clonotype appeared many times. This chain connects TRBV4-2 to TRBJ1-5, with TRBD1 identical over 9 bases. Trimming cost V 3 bases and J 5 bases; bases outside gene matches: 5. The CDR3 covers 15 residues. Germline values: CDR1 LGHNA, CDR2 YNFKEQ. The CDR3 here is CASSQGTGQYQPQHF. In nucleotides, the CDR3 is TGTGCCAGCAGCCAGGGGACAGGGCAGTATCAGCCCCAGCATTTT.

This clonotype was recorded many times. The chain joins TRBV2 to TRBJ2-3; D is undetermined. Trimming stripped 4 bases from V and 0 bases from J, with 11 bases between. The V gene's germline CDR1 is SNHLY and CDR2 FYNNEI. The length of the CDR3 is 15 residues. CDR3: CASSGARTSTDTQYF. CDR3 DNA: TGTGCCAGCAGTGGGGCCAGGACCAGCACAGATACGCAGTATTTT.

This clonotype was seen a few times. This chain connects TRBV7-2 to TRBJ1-2; D remains unclear. The CDR3 has 16 amino acids. The V end was cut by 7 bases, the J end by 1 base, with 19 bases between. Germline V CDR1 and CDR2: SGHTA, FQGNSA. CDR3 loop: CASTITVGWVNYGYTF. CDR3 nucleotides: TGTGCCAGCACCATCACAGTCGGGTGGGTTAACTATGGCTACACCTTC.

This clonotype was seen many times. This chain connects TRBV9 to TRBJ2-1; the match to TRBD2 covers 12 bases. Looked up from germline, CDR1 is SGDLS and CDR2 is YYNGEE. Trimming at V came to 3 bases and at J to 7 bases, leaving 8 bases not matched to a gene. CDR3 size: 16 residues. The CDR3: CASSDRTSGVRNEQFF. The CDR3 DNA is TGTGCCAGCAGCGATAGGACTAGCGGGGTACGTAATGAGCAGTTCTTC.

This clonotype was seen repeatedly, ten times or more. This sequence joins TRBV27 and TRBJ1-4; D not certain. Germline assignment: CDR1 MNHEY and CDR2 SMNVEV (reference sequence). The germline V and J ends were trimmed by 0 bases and 7 bases, with 12 bases remaining between them. The CDR3 totals 15 residues. DNA of the CDR3: TGTGCCAGCAGTTTATCTCCCTCCAACCTTGAAAAACTGTTTTTT. The encoded protein is CASSLSPSNLEKLFF.

This clonotype was seen many times. V and J are TRBV5-1 and TRBJ1-4; 7 bases match TRBD1. CDR3 length: 14 amino acids. From germline, CDR1 is SGHRS and CDR2 YFSETQ. The J segment lost 4 bases and the V segment lost 0 bases, leaving 0 bases of the junction unmatched. The CDR3 coding sequence is TGCGCCAGCAGCTTGGGGGACAGTAATGAAAAACTGTTTTTT. Translation gives CASSLGDSNEKLFF.

This clonotype has ten or more counts. The chain joins TRBV3-1 to TRBJ1-6; no firm D call. CDR3 length equals 15 residues. V gave up 6 bases and J gave up 0 bases, with 9 bases separating them. Germline loops: CDR1 LGHDT, CDR2 YNNKEL (reference sequence). The CDR3 nucleotides are TGTGCCAGCAGACCCGTCCACTCCTATAATTCACCCCTCCACTTT. Translated: CASRPVHSYNSPLHF.

This clonotype was seen many times. The chain employs TRBV2 and TRBJ2-3; D is tentatively TRBD1 or TRBD2 (6 bases each). Germline-derived CDR1 and CDR2 are SNHLY and FYNNEI. The V and J ends lost 4 bases and 0 bases respectively, with 20 bases between them. The CDR3 spans 18 residues. The CDR3 is CASSVGPGAILSTDTQYF. The CDR3 DNA reads as TGTGCCAGCAGTGTGGGGCCGGGGGCTATCCTTAGCACAGATACGCAGTATTTT.

This clonotype was seen at least ten times. J is TRBJ2-1 and V is TRBV6-6; 8 bases align to TRBD2. Germline trimming cut 5 bases from V and 3 bases from J; bases unmatched to any gene: 6. The CDR3 is made up of 15 amino acids. The germline V gene has CDR1 MNHNY and CDR2 SVGAGI (reference sequence). The CDR3 DNA reads as TGTGCCAGCAGTAATCGGGGGGGGAACTACAATGAGCAGTTCTTC. It specifies CASSNRGGNYNEQFF.